This TCR beta chain was identified during a study of blood T cell repertoires in COVID-19 (dated by TCRdb to about 2020). For context, the study as a whole: Collaborator samples came from the United States, Italy and Spain and covered acute and convalescent phases of COVID-19. The prospective study material was composed of cDNA or gDNA derived from T cells, B-cell-depleted T cells, or PBMCs. Deeply sampled blood TCRbeta repertoires from subjects exposed to, actively infected with, or recovered from COVID-19 were included in the dataset. The repertoires were made available in a free public database intended to serve as a resource for research on the immune response to SARS-CoV-2. Samples came from the ongoing ImmuneRACE study (first 160 participants) plus 1,254 subjects from 6 global collaborators. The sample metadata nearly always contained a de-identified subject ID, COVID-19 status, age in years and sex. HLA class I and class II types, where available, came from metadata supplied by the sample provider rather than from assay-based typing. The study at large found these results: The quantity of clinical and demographic metadata differed by source and by participant and was supplied without curation.

This clone has more than one count but fewer than ten. No antigen is known for it. Per-nucleotide qualities are absent, and no much larger clonotype sits a single base away. Collaborating institutions collected whole blood in K2EDTA tubes following their own protocols. Collaborator samples were shipped for TCRbeta analysis as frozen whole blood, isolated PBMCs, or DNA extracted from either sample type. Based on the germline V gene, the CDR1 and CDR2 sequences are SGHTA and FQGNSA. V lost 4 bases and J lost 3 bases, and the count of bases not matched to a germline gene is 9. From the cysteine through the phenylalanine, the CDR3 covers 16 amino acids. Here the CDR3 DNA is all that survives: 48 bases in frame from base 1. The immunoSEQ Assay, a bias-controlled multiplex PCR, was used to amplify TCRbeta CDR3 regions from genomic DNA. The paper's data handling went like this. Within the assay, amplification of reference gene primers was used to estimate how many nucleated cells each sample contained. To quantify the absolute abundance of each unique TCRbeta CDR3 rearrangement, sequence reads were collapsed and filtered. Productive Simpson clonality was computed per sample as the square root of Simpson's diversity index over productive rearrangements. TCRdb retrieved this table from immuneACCESS and kept in-frame rearrangements only. Not all clones are present; in checked studies, unresolved V genes account for under half, and no reason is known for the remainder. V and J calls and clone size come straight from that table; D and trimming were deduced from the DNA. The sample records tens of thousands of clones, around 85% of which are singletons. Approximately 4.6% of the sample is held by the ten biggest clonotypes.

Sequenced material: peripheral blood. The TCR sequence derives from an elderly man with acute or convalescent COVID-19. The chain employs TRBV7-2 and TRBJ2-1; 7 of the junction bases match TRBD2. The nucleotides are TGTGCCAGCAGCTCTTTTAGCGGGTTAAGCTACAATGAGCAGTTCTTC. Its coded protein is CASSSFSGLSYNEQFF.